The clone carrying this T cell receptor beta chain showed up just a few times. The sample belongs to a study of T-cell memory formation after mild COVID-19. The CDR3 loop spans 15 amino acids. Trimming cost V 5 bases and J 0 bases; bases outside gene matches: 3. Germline loops: CDR1 SEHNR, CDR2 FQNEAQ (reference sequence). TCRdb processed the 5' RACE reads anew with MiXCR; each CDR3 protein has one entry. This table holds some 200,000 distinct CDR3 sequences, over 20% found once. J is TRBJ2-1 and V is TRBV7-9, with 8 bases aligning to TRBD2. The material sequenced was PBMCs or a T cell subset sorted from them (not recorded which). The clonotype originates from an adult woman who had mild COVID-19 (a few samples of this study predate the infection). Cell type and time point are not known. CDR3 sequence: CASSHSGNSYNEQFF. CDR3 nucleotides: TGTGCCAGCAGCCATAGCGGGAACTCCTACAATGAGCAGTTCTTC.